The clone carrying this TCR beta chain came up many times. The antigen is not known. V lost 6 bases, J lost 2 bases, and 8 bases lay in between. Germline CDR1 and CDR2: SNHLY and FYNNEI. The CDR3 has 12 amino acids. The sample comes from a study of T cells in Graves' hyperthyroidism and ophthalmopathy. Study-wide points: Researchers found most expanded thyroid clonotypes above 0.001 in blood as well.

TCR beta CDR3 regions were amplified from RNA transcripts. First-round RT-PCR of the TCR CDR3 relied on the HTBI primer set. In TCRdb, the multiplex PCR reads were re-called with MiXCR into one record per CDR3 protein. The sample yields roughly 720,000 distinct CDR3 sequences, 15% to 20% seen once. The diagnostic basis comprised clinical symptoms, serum thyroxine and TRAb, thyroid ultrasound and orbital computed tomography. Sequences were obtained from blood. This chain connects TRBV2 to TRBJ2-7; a weak D match, TRBD1 (5 bases). The receptor was derived from a man aged 50-60 years with Graves' hyperthyroidism. The CDR3 sequence is CASRTDTYEQYF. In nucleotides, the CDR3 is TGTGCCAGCAGGACAGATACCTACGAGCAGTACTTC.